This T cell receptor beta chain stems from a study of shared clonotypes between healthy human individuals (dated by TCRdb to the early 2020s). General notes on the study: A couple of women and a few men aged 18 to 49 years were included in the cohort. Libraries were prepared and TCR repertoires were sequenced by different laboratories using diverse techniques, in order to increase sequencing depth and limit assay-specific biases. Blood TCR repertoires of a handful of healthy adults were deeply sequenced to estimate repertoire size and the extent of clonotype sharing between individuals. Between about 0.85 and 9.5 billion PBMCs per donor were obtained by leukapheresis.

TCR CDR3 regions were amplified from genomic DNA by multiplex PCR using the deep immunoSEQ assay. Extracted genomic DNA from each cell subset was spread evenly across all wells of several immunoSEQ 96-well plates, with each plate serving as a replicate. For unsorted PBMC, each replicate PCR was loaded with 250 to 300 ng genomic DNA, equivalent to tens of thousands of T cell genomes. Ten immunoSEQ deep assay plates were used to sequence the unsorted PBMC genomic DNA. The purified libraries were quantified using a Qubit 3.0 fluorometer, sized with a Bioanalyzer 2100, and then quantified again using the KAPA Library Quantification kit. Every immunoSEQ 96-well plate was sequenced on a dedicated single-read 150-cycle Illumina NextSeq 550 flow cell. The study's own analysis went as follows. Because the immunoSEQ output held only junctional sequences and lacked quality scores, the filtering could not match the filtering applied to full-length reads. Sequences were annotated with PyIR, a Python wrapper for IgBLAST v1.9, using IMGT germline references to assign V/J genes and CDR3. Reads were removed for weak V/J assignments (E-value above 1e-6), missing CDR3, stop codons, out-of-frame junctions, or ambiguous translated residues. A V3J clonotype was defined by an identical inferred V gene, J gene, and CDR3 amino acid sequence. Percentage overlap between repertoires was computed as shared unique clonotypes divided by the size of the smaller repertoire. Richness of each repertoire was evaluated using RTK rarefaction, the Chao1 estimator, and Recon v2.1 estimates of unobserved clonotypes. TCRdb retrieved this table from immuneACCESS and kept in-frame rearrangements only. Not all clones are present; in checked studies, unresolved V genes account for under half, and no reason is known for the remainder. V, J and clone size reflect that table, while D and trimming were determined from the DNA. The sample includes 450,000 to 500,000 clones, with about 78% observed a single time. The ten largest clones represent approximately 12% of the sample.

Overall study results and their limits: The genetic and exposure-history diversity represented was limited by the small number of donors. Sampling was restricted to blood, and TCR repertoires in tissue are likely to differ from TCR repertoires in blood. Pairwise subsampling led to the expectation that sequencing depth would affect the degree of clonotype sharing among donors.

Donors were healthy HIV-negative adults with no recently reported acute infections or vaccinations. Only Caucasian adults living in Nashville, Tennessee, USA were represented among the donors. For unsorted samples, roughly 90 million PBMCs were counted, and genomic DNA was extracted using the QIAamp DNA Blood Mini kit. Blood was obtained by leukapheresis, after which PBMCs were separated by Ficoll-Histopaque density gradient centrifugation and cryopreserved in liquid nitrogen vapor phase. This clone was observed a few times. Its antigen is unknown. No per-base quality is available; no much larger clone lies one base away. CDR1 is given as GTSNPN and CDR2 as SVGIG, both from the germline V gene (reference sequence). The CDR3 runs 13 residues from the cysteine to the phenylalanine. Here the CDR3 DNA is all that survives: 39 bases in frame from base 1. V loses 0 bases of germline sequence and J loses 11 bases, and the interval between the two ends is 16 bases.

The sequence was collected from a woman between 40 and 50 years old in good health. Some clones in this sample may be carry-over from other donors' samples. Material for sequencing was PBMCs. The chain employs TRBV30 and TRBJ1-2; a weak D assignment points to TRBD1 (5 bases agree). The DNA sequence reads TGTGCCTGGAGTGTACTGGGGAGGGGCTCGTACACCTTC. This yields the protein CAWSVLGRGSYTF.